This TCR beta chain was captured by sequencing in a study of T cells in Graves' hyperthyroidism and ophthalmopathy. Trimming left V 1 base short and J 2 bases short, with 16 bases between. Germline V gene lookup returns CDR1 SGDLS and CDR2 YYNGEE. The CDR3 is 16 amino acids. Overall study results and limits: In validation, the model predicted ophthalmopathy. These predictions came a median about 6.8 months before onset. Ophthalmopathy was separated from stable hyperthyroidism by a 13 V-J model.

Amplified regions were TCR beta CDR3 sequences from RNA transcripts. TCR CDR3 underwent first-round RT-PCR with the HTBI primer set. TCRdb re-derived calls from the multiplex PCR reads in MiXCR, one entry per CDR3 protein. The sample consists of 300,000 or so distinct CDR3 sequences, 16% of them appearing once. In its sample, this clonotype was seen many times. The antigen is undetermined. Over 8 ml fresh peripheral blood yielded the PBMCs. The clonotype was recovered from a man aged 30 to 39 with Graves' hyperthyroidism. The sample was blood. The chain carries TRBV9 and TRBJ2-7, with a possible D match to TRBD1 (6 bases). The CDR3 region is CASSVSDDRRPYEQYF. Written as DNA, the CDR3 is TGTGCCAGCAGCGTATCCGATGACAGGCGGCCCTACGAGCAGTACTTC.